This T cell receptor (beta chain) was profiled in a study of blood T cell repertoires in COVID-19. Enrolled through a virtual design, the participants were between roughly 18 and 90 years of age and came from about two dozen US areas. The CDR3 consists of 15 residues. V gave up 1 base and J gave up 4 bases, with 14 bases separating them. Germline CDR1 is SGHRS and CDR2 is YFSETQ. In the authors' workflow: Scientists estimated how many nucleated cells there were by amplifying reference gene primers. TCRdb's copy holds only in-frame clones and misses some; the assay was immunoSEQ multiplex PCR. That table is the source of V, J and clone size, and D and trimming were worked out from the DNA. The sample has 200,000 to 300,000 clones, approximately 86% seen once; the top ten hold 2.6%.

The sample was PBMCs or T cells enriched from blood (not recorded which). The receptor's source is a young woman who had recovered from COVID-19. The chain combines TRBV5-1 with TRBJ2-5; possible D gene TRBD2, 6 bases. The CDR3 DNA sequence: TGCGCCAGCAGCTTGCGACTAGGGGAAGGAGAGACCCAGTACTTC. Encoded protein: CASSLRLGEGETQYF.